This T cell receptor (beta chain) was retrieved from a study of cytomegalovirus exposure and HLA in healthy donors. Study overall: Counted in an early data release were 65 million to 100 million unique TCRs from HLA-typed donors.

The CDR3 spans 15 residues. The germline CDR1 and CDR2 sequences are SGHTA and FQGNSA. V gave up 1 base and J gave up 8 bases, with 15 bases separating them. Both 60 Vbeta primers and 13 Jbeta primers went into the PCR. Some clones are missing from TCRdb's copy, which holds only in-frame ones; the method was immunoSEQ multiplex PCR. The sample has 100,000 to 150,000 clones; more than 60% are singletons. This clone showed up just once. Its matching antigen is unknown. Each donor was healthy, and each was a bone marrow donor. Study results and caveats: Presence/absence analyses supposed approximately even sequencing depth among donors.

This clonotype was sampled from a woman aged 55 to 70 in good health and CMV-seropositive. This chain joins TRBV7-2 and TRBJ1-5, with D maybe TRBD1 (5 bases). Sequencing used PBMCs. CDR3 DNA: TGTGCCAGCAGCTTAGGCCCCCAGGGAGGGGAGCCCCAGCATTTT. Translation gives CASSLGPQGGEPQHF.